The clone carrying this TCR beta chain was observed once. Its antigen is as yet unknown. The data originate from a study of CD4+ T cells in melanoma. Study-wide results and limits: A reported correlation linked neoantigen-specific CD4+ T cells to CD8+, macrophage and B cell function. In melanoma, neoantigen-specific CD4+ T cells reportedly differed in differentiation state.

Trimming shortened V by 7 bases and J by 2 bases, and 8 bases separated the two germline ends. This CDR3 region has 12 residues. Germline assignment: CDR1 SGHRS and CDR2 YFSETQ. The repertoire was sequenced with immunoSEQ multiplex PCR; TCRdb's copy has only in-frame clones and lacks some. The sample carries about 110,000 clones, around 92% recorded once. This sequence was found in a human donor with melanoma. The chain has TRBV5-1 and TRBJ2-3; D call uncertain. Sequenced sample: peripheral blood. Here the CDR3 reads CASSPDTDTQYF. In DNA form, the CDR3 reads TGCGCCAGCTCCCCAGACACAGATACGCAGTATTTT.